This T cell receptor beta chain was observed in a study of blood T cell repertoires in COVID-19. In the study overall: Sites across the United States, Italy and Spain contributed samples from acute and convalescent COVID-19. From T cells, B-cell-depleted T cells, or PBMCs came the material, which was cDNA or gDNA.

In the authors' workflow: Amplification from reference gene primers served as the basis for estimated nucleated cell counts. TCRdb's table, derived via immunoSEQ multiplex PCR, lists solely in-frame clones and lacks some. V and J calls and clone size are copied from that table; D and trimming were computed from the DNA. Of roughly 150,000 clones in the sample, approximately 81% are singletons; the top ten hold roughly a tenth. This TCR was sampled from a woman of 80 years or more with active or convalescent COVID-19. The sample comprised peripheral blood.

CDR3 region: CASSPRGTGLVSPLHF. In nucleotides, the CDR3 is TGTGCCAGCAGCCCCCGAGGGACAGGCCTCGTGTCACCCCTCCACTTT. The chain is built from TRBV21-1 and TRBJ1-6; the listed D gene, TRBD1, was not tested against the DNA. TRBV21-1 is classified as a pseudogene. The CDR3 totals 16 residues.